This is a list of T cell receptor beta chains from one sample in a study of T cells after yellow fever vaccination. TCRdb redid the calling of the 5' RACE reads with MiXCR, one entry per CDR3 protein. The data contain roughly 520,000 distinct CDR3 sequences, around a fifth of them singletons. Here the sequenced sample was PBMCs, taken 20 to 25 days after the first yellow fever vaccination. The receptor source for this set is a man younger than 30 who received the YFV17D yellow fever vaccine. The CDR3 runs from the conserved cysteine through the conserved F or W. Fields, in order: D gene, clone size, J gene, V gene, CDR3 protein, CDR3 DNA. D genes are given only for firm matches. Only some rows state a clone size, as once, few, many or a class for expanded clones.

>.|few|TRBJ1-3|TRBV11-2
CASSLGGGLSGNTIYF
TGTGCCAGCAGCTTAGGCGGGGGCCTCTCTGGAAACACCATATATTTT
>.|few|TRBJ1-1|TRBV6-5
CASSYGNNRATEAFF
TGTGCCAGCAGTTACGGGAATAACAGGGCCACTGAAGCTTTCTTT
>TRBD1|few|TRBJ1-2|TRBV27
CASRATPGQGAITF
TGTGCCAGCAGAGCCACCCCCGGCCAGGGGGCCATCACCTTC
>.|.|TRBJ2-5|TRBV19
CASRRITTGAQETQYF
TGTGCCAGTAGGAGAATCACGACGGGGGCGCAAGAGACCCAGTACTTC
>.|.|TRBJ1-5|TRBV7-9
CASSAGGGWPPQHF
TGTGCCAGCAGCGCCGGGGGGGGCTGGCCGCCCCAGCATTTT
>.|.|TRBJ2-6|TRBV20-1
CSALQVLRNVLTF
TGCAGTGCTTTACAGGTCCTACGGAACGTCCTGACTTTC
>TRBD1|.|TRBJ1-1|TRBV28
CASSLDREGTEAFF
TGTGCCAGCAGTTTGGACAGGGAGGGCACTGAAGCTTTCTTT
>TRBD1|few|TRBJ1-1|TRBV4-2
CASSKNRGVGTEAFF
TGTGCCAGCAGCAAAAACAGGGGAGTTGGCACTGAAGCTTTCTTT
>.|.|TRBJ1-1|TRBV5-1
CASSLIRGMAEAFF
TGCGCCAGCAGCTTGATAAGAGGCATGGCTGAAGCTTTCTTT
>.|few|TRBJ2-3|TRBV12-3/TRBV12-4
CASSFETDTQYF
TGTGCCAGCAGTTTTGAAACAGATACGCAGTATTTT
>.|.|TRBJ2-5|TRBV7-9
CASSLVQLQETQYF
TGTGCCAGCAGCTTAGTGCAGCTCCAAGAGACCCAGTACTTC
>TRBD1|.|TRBJ2-3|TRBV2
CASSAGTGYTDTQYF
TGTGCCAGCAGCGCAGGGACAGGGTACACAGATACGCAGTATTTT
>TRBD1|.|TRBJ2-7|TRBV9
CASSAGGQGFDEQYF
TGTGCCAGCAGCGCGGGGGGACAGGGGTTCGACGAGCAGTACTTC
>.|.|TRBJ2-5|TRBV5-1
CASNGASYQETQYF
TGCGCCAGCAATGGGGCCAGCTACCAAGAGACCCAGTACTTC
>.|few|TRBJ1-6|TRBV4-3
CASSPDLKYNSPLHF
TGCGCCAGCAGCCCCGACCTGAAGTATAATTCACCCCTCCACTTT
>.|few|TRBJ2-1|TRBV4-2
CASLARGVGQFF
TGTGCCAGCCTTGCGAGAGGAGTGGGGCAGTTCTTC
>.|.|TRBJ2-3|TRBV7-9
CAYLDSYFSDTQYF
TGTGCCTACTTGGACAGCTATTTTTCAGATACGCAGTATTTT
>.|few|TRBJ2-3|TRBV7-2
CASSFPWGGTDTQYF
TGTGCCAGCAGCTTTCCGTGGGGCGGCACAGATACGCAGTATTTT
>.|.|TRBJ2-3|TRBV7-9
CASSLQDNWSPDTQYF
TGTGCCAGCAGCTTACAGGACAACTGGAGTCCAGATACGCAGTATTTT
>.|.|TRBJ2-5|TRBV7-2
CASSLFRSGETQYF
TGTGCCAGCAGCTTATTTAGGTCCGGGGAGACCCAGTACTTC
>.|.|TRBJ2-7|TRBV18
CASSPRRVSSYEQYF
TGTGCCAGCTCACCACGAAGGGTTAGCTCCTACGAGCAGTACTTC
>TRBD1|.|TRBJ2-2|TRBV10-3
CASGQGARIAGELFF
TGTGCCAGCGGACAGGGGGCGCGTATCGCCGGGGAGCTGTTTTTT
>.|.|TRBJ1-2|TRBV20-1
CSARVSIGVNYGYTF
TGCAGTGCTAGAGTGTCTATAGGAGTAAACTATGGCTACACCTTC
>.|once|TRBJ2-3|TRBV18
CASSQSRVDTDTQYF
TGTGCCAGCTCGCAATCACGGGTGGACACAGATACGCAGTATTTT
>.|few|TRBJ1-5|TRBV20-1
CSASRGRLSNQPQHF
TGCAGTGCTAGCCGAGGGCGGCTTAGCAATCAGCCCCAGCATTTT
>.|.|TRBJ1-2|TRBV9
CASSVQGNYGYTF
TGTGCCAGCAGCGTTCAAGGAAACTATGGCTACACCTTC
>.|once|TRBJ1-5|TRBV6-1
CASRPLDFAGNQPQHF
TGTGCCAGCAGGCCACTCGACTTCGCCGGCAATCAGCCCCAGCATTTT
>.|few|TRBJ2-1|TRBV20-1
CSANLRTRNEQFF
TGCAGTGCTAACCTTAGAACGCGGAATGAGCAGTTCTTC
>TRBD1|few|TRBJ2-5|TRBV25-1
CASSGPLTKAGGFRETQYF
TGTGCCAGCAGTGGTCCCTTGACCAAGGCAGGGGGATTTAGAGAGACCCAGTACTTC
>.|few|TRBJ2-4|TRBV4-3
CASSRTGRENIQYF
TGCGCCAGCAGCCGAACAGGGAGGGAAAACATTCAGTACTTC
>.|many|TRBJ1-2|TRBV4-2
CASSQDKGAGRGYTF
TGTGCCAGCAGCCAAGATAAAGGTGCGGGAAGGGGCTACACCTTC
>TRBD2|.|TRBJ2-7|TRBV6-1
CASRPLAGPYEQYF
TGTGCCAGCAGACCGCTAGCGGGGCCCTACGAGCAGTACTTC
>TRBD2|.|TRBJ2-2|TRBV15
CATSRDLAGVTTGELFF
TGTGCCACCAGCAGAGACCTAGCGGGGGTAACCACCGGGGAGCTGTTTTTT
>.|few|TRBJ1-2|TRBV6-1
CASGRKTATYGYTF
TGTGCCAGCGGAAGAAAAACGGCTACCTATGGCTACACCTTC
>TRBD2|.|TRBJ2-5|TRBV20-1
CSAISGGNFFETQYF
TGCAGTGCCATTAGCGGGGGTAATTTTTTTGAGACCCAGTACTTC
>.|.|TRBJ2-1|TRBV7-9
CASSPWPREQFF
TGTGCCAGCAGCCCTTGGCCGCGTGAGCAGTTCTTC
>.|.|TRBJ2-1|TRBV7-2
CASSFQGLSYNEQFF
TGTGCCAGCAGCTTTCAGGGTTTGTCATACAATGAGCAGTTCTTC
>TRBD2|.|TRBJ2-3|TRBV7-9
CASSLLAGGKDTQYF
TGTGCCAGCAGCTTACTAGCGGGGGGAAAGGATACGCAGTATTTT
>TRBD2|few|TRBJ2-7|TRBV29-1
CSVLSIAGGTSYEQYF
TGCAGCGTTCTCTCTATAGCGGGGGGGACCTCCTACGAGCAGTACTTC
>.|few|TRBJ2-2|TRBV10-3
CATQRGRDKNTGELFF
TGTGCCACCCAGCGGGGCCGGGACAAGAACACCGGGGAGCTGTTTTTT
>.|few|TRBJ1-4|TRBV6-5
CASSYSIRTANEKLFF
TGTGCCAGCAGTTACTCGATTAGGACGGCCAATGAAAAACTGTTTTTT
>.|.|TRBJ2-4|TRBV7-6
CASSLARGQLGGNAAKNIQYF
TGTGCCAGCAGCTTAGCGCGGGGACAGCTCGGGGGCAATGCGGCCAAAAACATTCAGTACTTC
>.|.|TRBJ2-5|TRBV6-2/TRBV6-3
CASSYQDAGLGRKTQYF
TGTGCCAGCAGTTATCAGGATGCGGGTCTGGGACGGAAGACCCAGTACTTC
>.|many|TRBJ1-6|TRBV7-9
CASSLDGHSPLHF
TGTGCCAGCAGCTTAGACGGTCATTCACCCCTCCACTTT
>.|.|TRBJ2-2|TRBV7-9
CASSERRGNTGELFF
TGTGCCAGCAGCGAACGGAGGGGGAACACCGGGGAGCTGTTTTTT
>TRBD1|few|TRBJ2-7|TRBV7-9
CASSARDRGNEQYF
TGTGCCAGCAGCGCTCGGGACAGGGGGAACGAGCAGTACTTC
>.|few|TRBJ2-5|TRBV10-3
CAISEAQETQYF
TGTGCCATCAGTGAGGCGCAAGAGACCCAGTACTTC
>.|.|TRBJ2-1|TRBV6-5
CASSYLGLHNEQFF
TGTGCCAGCAGTTATTTGGGACTCCACAATGAGCAGTTCTTC
>.|many|TRBJ2-1|TRBV12-3/TRBV12-4
CASSLSARLEQFF
TGTGCCAGCAGTTTAAGTGCCCGCCTCGAGCAGTTCTTC